This TCR beta chain stems from a study of T cell responses to AZD1222 COVID-19 vaccine. CDR1 is KGHDR and CDR2 is SFDVKD in the germline V gene. V lost 5 bases, J lost 3 bases, and 7 bases lay in between. CDR3 length equals 13 residues. Study findings and constraints: Nearly half of spike-specific TCRs reportedly target unmutated variant regions. Spike-specific TCR breadth and depth both grew after two AZD1222 doses. Clonal diversity was possibly underestimated, and the donors were mostly white British, with more females. Baseline seropositivity occurred in only a handful of AZD1222 recipients.

Using immunoSEQ multiplex PCR, the repertoire was profiled, and TCRdb retains in-frame clones only, with some absent. The table includes some 120,000 clones, about 90% detected once. For this clone: What it binds is not known.

This clonotype originated in an adult in good health. Material: peripheral blood, obtained on day 0 of AZD1222 vaccination. J is TRBJ1-5 and V is TRBV24-1, with D hard to call. The CDR3 is CATSGGFNQPQHF. The CDR3 nucleotides read TGTGCCACCAGTGGAGGGTTCAATCAGCCCCAGCATTTT.